Presented here are 24 T cell receptor beta chains from one specimen sequenced in a study of early T cells in non-severe SARS-CoV-2 infection. TCRdb fed the 5' RACE reads into MiXCR, producing one record per CDR3 protein. The repertoire holds about 77,000 distinct CDR3 sequences, with 9% to 10% as singletons. The sequencing input was whole blood. Receptors were obtained from an adult who was a healthcare worker with PCR-confirmed SARS-CoV-2 infection or an uninfected control (not recorded which).

This clonotype has a handful of counts. The rearrangement uses TRBV30 and TRBJ1-1; 7 bases match TRBD1. V was clipped by 8 bases and J by 2 bases; unmatched bases: 8. The germline V gene encodes CDR1 GTSNPN and CDR2 SVGIG (reference sequence). The CDR3 spans 13 residues. CDR3: CAGRQGPNTEAFF. The DNA of the CDR3 is TGTGCCGGACGACAGGGACCCAACACTGAAGCTTTCTTT.

The table lists this clonotype with a few counts. The CDR3 here is CASSARGGGTDTQYF. CDR3 in DNA: TGTGCCAGCAGTGCCCGGGGCGGGGGCACAGATACGCAGTATTTT. This chain joins TRBV28 and TRBJ2-3; D is perhaps TRBD2 (6 bases). Trimming removed 5 bases at V and 1 base at J, with 13 bases between. Germline V gene lookup returns CDR1 MDHEN and CDR2 SYDVKM. The CDR3 has 15 residues.

This clonotype appeared many times. The chain links TRBV19 to TRBJ2-1, with 9 positions matching TRBD2. Germline V gives CDR1 LNHDA, CDR2 SQIVND (reference sequence). Losses at the gene ends were 6 bases for V and 11 bases for J; bases not matched to a gene: 14. The CDR3 runs to 15 residues. The CDR3 sequence: CASRSLAGGKAQQFF. The CDR3 DNA reads as TGTGCCAGTAGAAGTCTTGCGGGAGGGAAGGCTCAGCAGTTCTTC.

This clonotype was recorded a few times. This chain joins TRBV5-1 and TRBJ2-5; D possibly corresponds to TRBD1 (6 bases). Trimming pared 2 bases from V and 5 bases from J, leaving 16 bases between. Germline CDR1 is SGHRS and CDR2 is YFSETQ. CDR3 length: 15 amino acids. This CDR3 reads CASSFQLTGRETQYF. The CDR3 coding sequence is TGCGCCAGCAGCTTCCAGCTGACAGGCCGGGAGACCCAGTACTTC.

By share, this clonotype counts as medium-sized. This rearrangement joins TRBV29-1 to TRBJ2-7; 11 bases are a match to TRBD2. Germline CDR1 is SQVTM and CDR2 is ANQGSEA. This CDR3 has 15 amino acids. The V and J ends lost 4 bases and 0 bases, in that order; junction bases with no gene match: 5. This CDR3 reads CSVGEGLAVSYEQYF. CDR3 nucleotide sequence: TGCAGCGTTGGAGAGGGACTAGCGGTCTCCTACGAGCAGTACTTC.

The rearrangement links TRBV7-2 to TRBJ2-3, with TRBD2 matching 11 bases. Germline CDR1 reads SGHTA; CDR2 reads FQGNSA. Trimming removed 5 bases from V and 5 bases from J; junction bases left unmatched: 6. This CDR3 is built from 15 residues. CDR3 in amino acids: CASSETSGKGDTQYF. CDR3 DNA: TGTGCCAGCAGCGAGACTAGCGGGAAGGGAGATACGCAGTATTTT.

This clonotype has a count of ten or more. The CDR3 sequence: CASSYEDGSYEQYF. The CDR3, as DNA: TGCGCCAGCAGCTATGAGGACGGAAGCTACGAGCAGTACTTC. The gene calls are TRBV5-1 and TRBJ2-7; D unresolved. Germline V gene data show CDR1 as SGHRS and CDR2 as YFSETQ. V was cut by 3 bases and J by 3 bases, with 13 bases left in between. This CDR3 is built from 14 residues.

This clonotype was recorded many times. The chain joins TRBV11-2 to TRBJ2-1; no reliable D call. The CDR3 has 13 amino acids. Per germline, CDR1 SGHAT and CDR2 FQNNGV. Trimming took 0 bases from V and 10 from J, leaving 10 bases between them. CDR3 protein: CASSLDAKGEQFF. The CDR3, as DNA: TGTGCCAGCAGCTTAGATGCAAAGGGAGAGCAGTTCTTC.

This clonotype was detected many times. This chain links TRBV12-3 or TRBV12-4 with TRBJ1-1; tentatively, D is TRBD1 (5 bases). With 2 bases removed from V and 2 bases from J, the gap between germline ends came to 15 bases. The CDR3 runs to 16 residues. The CDR3 region is CASSLWVGTGNTEAFF. The CDR3 nucleotides are TGTGCCAGCAGTTTATGGGTAGGGACGGGAAACACTGAAGCTTTCTTT.

This clonotype has just a few counts. The chain has TRBV4-1 and TRBJ1-5; D unresolved. The germline CDR1 and CDR2 sequences are MGHRA and YSYEKL. This CDR3 is built from 14 residues. Trimming removed 0 bases from V and 3 bases from J, with 6 bases in between. The CDR3 DNA reads as TGCGCCAGCAGCCAAGAGGTGAACAATCAGCCCCAGCATTTT. This gives the protein CASSQEVNNQPQHF.

This clonotype was seen repeatedly, ten times or more. The chain couples TRBV27 to TRBJ2-7; maybe TRBD1 (6 bases). The V end lost 5 bases, the J end lost 6 bases, and 17 bases lay between the germline ends. Germline V lookup: CDR1 MNHEY, CDR2 SMNVEV (reference sequence). This CDR3 is built from 14 residues. This CDR3 is CASSTRLQGPEQYF. The CDR3 DNA sequence: TGTGCCAGCAGTACACGCCTACAGGGTCCCGAGCAGTACTTC.

This clonotype was seen ten or more times. This chain links TRBV30 with TRBJ2-7; D unresolved. Germline values: CDR1 GTSNPN, CDR2 SVGIG (reference sequence). Trimming pared 2 bases from V and 3 bases from J, leaving 11 bases between. This CDR3 comprises 13 residues. The CDR3 protein is CAWSRSASYEQYF. DNA of the CDR3: TGTGCCTGGAGTAGATCGGCTAGCTACGAGCAGTACTTC.

This clonotype was seen more than once but under ten times. V is TRBV20-1 and J is TRBJ2-7; a weak D match, TRBD1 (6 bases). The CDR3 totals 14 residues. V was trimmed by 7 bases and J by 4 bases, leaving 20 bases between them. CDR1 and CDR2 from the germline V gene are DFQATT and SNEGSKA (reference sequence). The CDR3 spells CSVEDPGASYEQYF. In DNA form, the CDR3 reads TGCAGTGTTGAAGACCCAGGGGCTTCATACGAGCAGTACTTC.

CDR3 sequence reads: CASSLAHEATQYF. Here the CDR3 DNA reads TGTGCCAGCAGCTTGGCCCATGAGGCTACGCAGTATTTT. This chain uses TRBV4-2 with TRBJ2-3; D is unclear. This CDR3 comprises 13 residues. CDR1 is LGHNA and CDR2 is YNFKEQ in the germline V gene. Trimming removed 5 bases from V and 8 bases from J, with 14 bases in between.

This clonotype was detected many times. This chain joins TRBV4-1 and TRBJ2-1, with 8 positions matching TRBD2. The trim removed 4 bases at V and 7 bases at J, leaving 12 bases unmatched. Germline V gives CDR1 MGHRA, CDR2 YSYEKL. CDR3 size: 16 residues. The CDR3 protein is CASSLLRSGTGNEQFF. The CDR3 DNA is TGCGCCAGCAGCCTCCTACGTAGCGGGACGGGAAATGAGCAGTTCTTC.

The V gene is TRBV28, the J gene TRBJ1-1, with D possibly matching TRBD1 (5 bases). V was shortened by 6 bases and J by 3 bases, with 14 bases between the two germline ends. There are 14 residues in the CDR3. Germline V CDR1 and CDR2: MDHEN, SYDVKM. This CDR3 is CASRNGGDDTEAFF. As DNA, the CDR3 is TGTGCCAGCAGGAATGGGGGGGATGACACTGAAGCTTTCTTT.

The chain has TRBV6-6 and TRBJ2-4; 11 nucleotides agree with TRBD2. CDR1 MNHNY and CDR2 SVGAGI come from the germline V gene (reference sequence). This CDR3 comprises 15 residues. J was trimmed by 3 bases and V by 5 bases; bases with no gene match: 3. CDR3 loop: CASSQGTSGKNIQYF. CDR3 sequence (DNA): TGTGCCAGCAGTCAGGGGACTAGCGGCAAAAACATTCAGTACTTC.

The chain uses TRBV28 and TRBJ2-7, with D possibly being TRBD1 (5 bases). Looked up from germline, CDR1 is MDHEN and CDR2 is SYDVKM. Trimming pared 2 bases from V and 3 bases from J, leaving 14 bases between. This CDR3 contains 15 residues. This chain's CDR3 is CASSLSSRQFYEQYF. The CDR3 bases are TGTGCCAGCAGTTTAAGTTCTAGACAGTTCTACGAGCAGTACTTC.

At least ten counts were recorded for this clonotype. The chain links TRBV2 to TRBJ2-5; tentatively, D is TRBD2 (7 bases). CDR3 size: 14 residues. Trimming removed 6 bases at V and 5 bases at J, with 16 bases between. CDR1 and CDR2 from the germline V gene are SNHLY and FYNNEI. CDR3 region: CASSRGAGRETQYF. The CDR3 DNA reads TGTGCCAGCAGCCGGGGGGCAGGTCGGGAGACCCAGTACTTC.

A remark on this clonotype: A much larger clone differs by one base, so this may be a read error. The rearrangement links TRBV9 to TRBJ2-2, with 8 positions matching TRBD1. The germline V gene has CDR1 SGDLS and CDR2 YYNGEE. The CDR3 extends over 15 amino acids. CDR3 protein: CVSSVATGGTGELFF. For the CDR3, the DNA is TGTGTCAGCAGCGTAGCAACAGGGGGAACCGGGGAGCTGTTTTTT. The complete variable domain, with remaining parts taken from reference TRBV9 and TRBJ2-2, reads DSGVTQTPKHLITATGQRVTLRCSPRSGDLSVYWYQQSLDQGLQFLIQYYNGEERAKGNILERFSAQQFPDLHSELNLSSLELGDSALYFCVSSVATGGTGELFFGEGSRLTVL.

This clonotype was observed many times. The gene calls are TRBV9 and TRBJ1-3; a possible D gene is TRBD1 (5 bases). The ends were cut back, 0 bases at V and 1 base at J, with 5 bases in the middle. The CDR3 spans 14 residues. The germline CDR1 and CDR2 sequences are SGDLS and YYNGEE. CDR3 nucleotides: TGTGCCAGCAGCGTAGAGGGGTCTGGAAACACCATATATTTT. It yields the protein CASSVEGSGNTIYF.

In this sample, this clonotype turned up many times. The chain is built from TRBV15 and TRBJ2-2; D may be TRBD2 (5 bases). V gave up 0 bases and J gave up 6 bases, with 14 bases separating them. The CDR3 spans 16 residues. In germline, CDR1 is LNHNV, CDR2 YYDKDF (reference sequence). In nucleotides, the CDR3 is TGTGCCACCAGCAGAGATATCTCGGTTAGCGCCGGGGAGCTGTTTTTT. It codes for CATSRDISVSAGELFF.

The V and J genes are TRBV6-2 or TRBV6-3 and TRBJ2-1; D is possibly TRBD2 (6 bases). This CDR3 comprises 12 residues. The V gene's germline CDR1 is MNHEY and CDR2 SVGEGT. V gave up 6 bases and J gave up 9 bases, with 12 bases separating them. The CDR3 nucleotides read TGTGCCAGCAGGAATCTCGGGGGTGAGCAGTTCTTC. Protein sequence: CASRNLGGEQFF.

This rearrangement joins TRBV27 to TRBJ1-5; D remains ambiguous. Per the germline V gene, CDR1 is MNHEY and CDR2 is SMNVEV (reference sequence). The CDR3 length is 15 residues. V lost 2 bases and J lost 2, with 10 bases in between. CDR3 residues: CASSLTVLGNQPQHF. DNA for the CDR3: TGTGCCAGCAGTTTAACAGTCTTGGGCAATCAGCCCCAGCATTTT.